Reported below is one TCR beta chain. This specimen comes from a study of blood T cell repertoires in COVID-19. Study summary: From T cells, B-cell-depleted T cells, or PBMCs came the material, which was cDNA or gDNA.

In the authors' workflow: Estimated nucleated cell counts came from reference gene primer amplification. TCRdb's copy holds only in-frame clones and misses some; the assay was immunoSEQ multiplex PCR. The DNA gave D and trimming, while V, J and clone size come from that table. The sample includes 130,000 to 150,000 clones, about 90% seen only once; the top ten take approximately 4%. This receptor was taken from a woman aged 40 to 49 who had been exposed to COVID-19. The specimen sequenced was PBMCs or T cells enriched from blood (not recorded which).

In nucleotides, the CDR3 is TGCGCCAGCAGCCGAAGCAGGGGCTCTGGAAACACCATATATTTT. It yields the protein CASSRSRGSGNTIYF. V and J are TRBV5-1 and TRBJ1-3, with D perhaps TRBD1 (6 bases). The germline V gene has CDR1 SGHRS and CDR2 YFSETQ. The V end was cut by 4 bases, the J end by 0 bases, with 11 bases between. The CDR3 spans 15 residues.